The sequence of this T cell receptor (beta chain) was determined in a study of blood T cell repertoires in COVID-19. V was clipped by 4 bases and J by 7 bases, with 7 bases between them. This CDR3 has 11 residues. The germline gives CDR1 LGHDT, CDR2 YNNKEL (reference sequence). The repertoire was sequenced with immunoSEQ multiplex PCR; TCRdb's copy has only in-frame clones and lacks some. The table lists 90,000 to 130,000 clones, roughly 85% of them singletons. The sequenced material came from peripheral blood. The rearrangement links TRBV3-1 (or the pseudogene TRBV3-2) to TRBJ2-5; the D is unclear. This clonotype was sampled from a human donor in a cohort sampled during active COVID-19. The CDR3 DNA reads as TGTGCCAGCAGCCTCTCCTGGACCCAGTACTTC. Translation gives CASSLSWTQYF.